This entry lists 21 T cell receptor beta chains sequenced from one sample in a study of cytomegalovirus exposure and HLA in healthy donors. The data were produced by immunoSEQ multiplex PCR, yet TCRdb's version contains in-frame clones alone and is incomplete. The sample holds approximately 230,000 clones; more than 75% are singletons and the top ten take more than 10%. Source material: PBMCs. These receptors came from a man between 18 and 29 years old in good health and CMV-seropositive.

The J gene is TRBJ2-7, the V gene TRBV7-6; D may be TRBD1 or TRBD2 (5 bases each). Germline loops: CDR1 SGHVS, CDR2 FNYEAQ. Trimming shortened V by 6 bases and J by 3 bases, and 18 bases separated the two germline ends. This CDR3 has 15 residues. The CDR3 loop reads CASSPTGTLDYEQYF. CDR3 in DNA: TGTGCCAGCAGTCCGACCGGGACCCTGGACTACGAGCAGTACTTC.

CDR3 sequence reads: CASSPLLVNYGYTF. The CDR3 DNA is TGTGCCAGCAGCCCCCTGTTAGTGAACTATGGCTACACCTTC. The gene calls are TRBV7-2 and TRBJ1-2; no clear D gene. Germline V gives CDR1 SGHTA, CDR2 FQGNSA. CDR3 length equals 14 residues. V was pared by 5 bases and J by 2 bases, with 12 bases between. The variable domain in full, completed from reference TRBV7-2 and TRBJ1-2, reads GAGVSQSPSNKVTEKGKDVELRCDPISGHTALYWYRQSLGQGLEFLIYFQGNSAPDKSGLPSDRFSAERTGGSVSTLTIQRTQQEDSAVYLCASSPLLVNYGYTFGSGTRLTVV.

As concerns this clone: The same CDR3 is also encoded by other DNA sequences in this sample. This chain uses TRBV6-1 with TRBJ2-7; D may match TRBD1 or TRBD2 (5 bases each). Germline V CDR1 and CDR2: MNHNS, SASEGT. CDR3 size: 13 residues. Trimming stripped 6 bases from V and 0 bases from J, with 9 bases between. The CDR3 loop is CASRGTASYEQYF. The CDR3 DNA reads TGTGCCAGCAGGGGGACGGCCTCCTACGAGCAGTACTTC.

Worth noting for this clone: Different DNA sequences within this sample yield the same CDR3. The chain has TRBV7-3 and TRBJ2-3, with unresolved D. Germline V gene data show CDR1 as SGHTA and CDR2 as FQGTGA. There are 13 residues in the CDR3. V was shortened by 3 bases and J by 3 bases, with 7 bases between the two germline ends. The CDR3 loop is CASSLGGTDTQYF. CDR3 DNA: TGTGCCAGCAGCTTGGGCGGAACAGATACGCAGTATTTT.

This chain joins TRBV6-1 and TRBJ2-7, with D unresolved. CDR1 and CDR2 from the germline V gene are MNHNS and SASEGT. V was pared by 4 bases and J by 2 bases, with 18 bases between. This CDR3 comprises 16 residues. CDR3 in amino acids: CASSGTGRASPYEQYF. CDR3 coding DNA: TGTGCCAGCAGTGGCACGGGTAGGGCGTCCCCCTACGAGCAGTACTTC.

The chain's CDR3 is CASSESNEQFF. CDR3 nucleotides: TGCGCCAGCAGTGAGTCGAATGAGCAGTTCTTC. The chain links TRBV10-2 to TRBJ2-1; D gene unclear. From germline, CDR1 is WSHSY and CDR2 SAAADI. V was cut by 0 bases and J by 7 bases, with 1 base left in between. The CDR3 spans 11 residues.

This clone occurred a few times. The J gene is TRBJ2-7, the V gene TRBV6-1, with unresolved D. The CDR3 loop spans 16 amino acids. V gave up 0 bases and J gave up 2 bases, with 14 bases separating them. Germline V gene data show CDR1 as MNHNS and CDR2 as SASEGT. The CDR3 reads CASSEALGGFPYEQYF. The CDR3 nucleotides read TGTGCCAGCAGTGAAGCGCTCGGCGGATTTCCCTACGAGCAGTACTTC.

The gene calls are TRBV18 and TRBJ1-4; D remains ambiguous. Trimming pared 3 bases from V and 4 bases from J, leaving 6 bases between. In germline, CDR1 is KGHSH, CDR2 LQKENI. This CDR3 has 13 amino acids. In nucleotides, the CDR3 is TGTGCCAGCTCACCTACTTATAATGAAAAACTGTTTTTT. Its translation: CASSPTYNEKLFF.

This CDR3 reads CASSFPQGNTEAFF. DNA of the CDR3: TGTGCCAGCAGCTTTCCACAGGGAAACACTGAAGCTTTCTTT. V usage is TRBV2 and J usage is TRBJ1-1, with D possibly TRBD1 on 6 matching bases. There are 14 residues in the CDR3. V lost 6 bases to trimming and J lost 2 bases, with 13 bases between them. CDR1 is SNHLY and CDR2 is FYNNEI in the germline V gene.

The chain has TRBV5-6 and TRBJ2-7, with D uncertain. This CDR3 comprises 14 residues. CDR1 SGHDT and CDR2 YYEEEE come from the germline V gene. The V end lost 0 bases, the J end lost 0 bases, and 7 bases lay between the germline ends. CDR3 sequence: CASSLGRSSYEQYF. CDR3 sequence (DNA): TGTGCCAGCAGCTTGGGACGGAGCTCCTACGAGCAGTACTTC.

In this sample, this clone turned up a few times. A junction boundary mismatches the germline segment, possibly from a read error. The rearrangement joins TRBV10-3 to TRBJ2-7; D is possibly TRBD1 or TRBD2 (5 bases each). Germline CDR1 reads ENHRY; CDR2 reads SYGVKD. This CDR3 comprises 11 residues. The CDR3 DNA sequence: TGTGCCATCAACGGGGTCATAAGGTCAGGGTTC. Translated, it gives CAINGVIRSGF.

The V and J genes are TRBV30 and TRBJ2-5; 7 bases align to TRBD1. Trimming cost V 2 bases and J 4 bases; bases outside gene matches: 10. CDR1 and CDR2 (germline): GTSNPN, SVGIG (reference sequence). There are 15 residues in the CDR3. The CDR3 bases are TGTGCCTGGAGTCCCCGGGACAGCTACCCAGAGACCCAGTACTTC. Encoded protein: CAWSPRDSYPETQYF.

This chain connects TRBV10-3 to TRBJ2-1, with 9 nucleotides matching TRBD2. The trim removed 0 bases at V and 10 bases at J, leaving 7 bases unmatched. The CDR3 length is 15 residues. The germline V gene has CDR1 ENHRY and CDR2 SYGVKD. The CDR3, as DNA: TGTGCCATCAGTGAGTCAGCTAGCGGGGTCAGCGAGCAGTTCTTC. It yields the protein CAISESASGVSEQFF.

The chain links TRBV15 to TRBJ1-4, with a possible D match to TRBD1 (5 bases). The CDR3 consists of 14 residues. Trimming took off 1 base at V and 8 bases at J, with 11 bases between the two ends. In germline, CDR1 is LNHNV, CDR2 YYDKDF (reference sequence). The chain's CDR3 is CATSRAAGPEKLFF. The CDR3, as DNA: TGTGCCACCAGCAGAGCCGCAGGGCCCGAAAAACTGTTTTTT.

V is TRBV28 and J is TRBJ1-2; 11 bases map to TRBD1. CDR1 is MDHEN and CDR2 is SYDVKM in the germline V gene. The trim removed 4 bases at V and 4 bases at J, leaving 2 bases unmatched. The CDR3 sequence is 14 residues long. CDR3 bases: TGTGCCAGCAGTTGGGGACAGGGGGGCTATGGCTACACCTTC. Its translation is CASSWGQGGYGYTF.

The chain links TRBV4-2 to TRBJ2-2; 10 positions agree with TRBD2. CDR3 size: 15 residues. Trimming removed 4 bases from V and 2 bases from J; junction bases left unmatched: 1. Per the germline V gene, CDR1 is LGHNA and CDR2 is YNFKEQ. The CDR3 is CASSRLAGNTGELFF. CDR3 bases: TGTGCCAGCAGCCGACTAGCGGGTAACACCGGGGAGCTGTTTTTT.

This rearrangement joins TRBV4-2 to TRBJ2-6; 9 positions match TRBD2. From germline, CDR1 is LGHNA and CDR2 YNFKEQ. The CDR3 sequence is 16 residues long. The V segment lost 7 bases and the J segment 0 bases; nucleotides outside the gene matches: 4. The CDR3 nucleotides are TGTGCCAGCAATAGCGGGGGAAACTCTGGGGCCAACGTCCTGACTTTC. Translated, it gives CASNSGGNSGANVLTF.

This chain uses TRBV7-3 with TRBJ2-1, with 7 nucleotides matching TRBD2. This CDR3 has 15 amino acids. The V gene end was trimmed by 5 bases and the J gene end by 9 bases; junction bases not matched to a gene: 13. Germline V CDR1 and CDR2: SGHTA, FQGTGA. The CDR3 DNA follows: TGTGCCAGCAGCGCAGCGGGGAGGGAGTCGGGTGAGCAGTTCTTC. Protein sequence: CASSAAGRESGEQFF. Full variable domain (remainder filled in from reference TRBV7-3 and TRBJ2-1): GAGVSQTPSNKVTEKGKYVELRCDPISGHTALYWYRQSLGQGPEFLIYFQGTGAADDSGLPNDRFFAVRPEGSVSTLKIQRTERGDSAVYLCASSAAGRESGEQFFGPGTRLTVL.

The chain links TRBV30 to TRBJ1-1, with D unresolved. Per the germline V gene, CDR1 is GTSNPN and CDR2 is SVGIG (reference sequence). CDR3 size: 12 residues. The ends were cut back, 3 bases at V and 5 bases at J, with 10 bases in the middle. Here the CDR3 DNA reads TGTGCCTGGAGCCTTCTCCGGACTGAAGCTTTCTTT. Its protein is CAWSLLRTEAFF. Supplemented by reference TRBV30 and TRBJ1-1, the full variable domain reads SQTIHQWPATLVQPVGSPLSLECTVEGTSNPNLYWYRQAAGRGLQLLFYSVGIGQISSEVPQNLSASRPQDRQFILSSKKLLLSDSGFYLCAWSLLRTEAFFGQGTRLTVV.

The rearrangement joins TRBV27 to TRBJ2-2, with 8 bases aligning to TRBD1. CDR3 size: 15 residues. Unmatched junction bases numbered 7, after V lost 8 bases and J lost 2 bases. CDR1 and CDR2 from the germline V gene are MNHEY and SMNVEV (reference sequence). CDR3 DNA sequence: TGTGCCAGCGGTGACAGGGGACCTAACACCGGGGAGCTGTTTTTT. Translating it yields CASGDRGPNTGELFF.

The genes are TRBV5-4 and TRBJ2-7; a possible D gene is TRBD2 (6 bases). Germline lookup yields CDR1 SGHNT and CDR2 YYREEE (reference sequence). The CDR3 has 17 amino acids. The V end was cut by 0 bases, the J end by 2 bases, with 18 bases between. The CDR3 spells CASSLGGAGAGPYEQYF. The CDR3, as DNA: TGTGCCAGCAGCTTGGGCGGGGCTGGGGCGGGTCCCTACGAGCAGTACTTC.